This TCR beta chain was retrieved from a study of T cells in Graves' hyperthyroidism and ophthalmopathy (dated by TCRdb to 2018 to 2020). As for the study more broadly: Peripheral blood was sampled at the time of initial diagnosis, prior to any treatment. Thyroid tissue and blood T-cell repertoires from six Graves' hyperthyroidism patients were also compared in the study. The roughly 100 discovery patients were randomly split 7:3 into training and test sets. A discovery cohort of about 96 patients, roughly 40 with Graves' ophthalmopathy and approximately 60 with stable Graves' hyperthyroidism, was used to find distinguishing TCR V-J signatures. The paper reports TCR Vbeta CDR3 sequencing of fewer than 150 peripheral blood samples: over 40 ophthalmopathy, under 80 hyperthyroidism and around 17 progressor patients. Once sampling was done, hyperthyroidism patients were given methimazole at a starting dose of 30 mg daily, whereas ophthalmopathy patients were given high-dose intravenous methylprednisolone. Prospective prediction of ophthalmopathy was tested in an independent validation cohort consisting of 18 to 20 hyperthyroidism patients and some 16 patients who later progressed to ophthalmopathy.

The TCR beta CDR3 regions were amplified from the RNA transcripts. The first round of RT-PCR for the TCR CDR3 was performed with the HTBI primer set and the Qiagen OneStep RT-PCR kit. Libraries were constructed in a second round of multiplex PCR, after which size selection and purification were carried out. Libraries were sequenced paired-end with 100 bp reads on an Illumina HiSeq2000. On the study's bioinformatics: Raw data were processed with SOAPnuke, discarding reads with adapters, uncalled bases, mean Phred below 15, or no exact constant-primer or identifier match. COPE v1.2.5 was used to merge the high-quality paired reads, and each unique nucleotide sequence was defined as a clonotype. Clonotypes were aligned to IMGT TRBV, TRBD and TRBJ reference segments using MiTCR v1.1. Analysis was restricted to V-J combinations with a frequency above 0.0001, which covered 99.2% of repertoires. The TCS score was defined as the ratio of F50 (clonal expansion) to E x V (chaos), calculated using BLOSUM62-based TCRdist between CDR3 peptides within each V-J. Welch's t-statistics and random forest reduced roughly 500 V-J features to 10 to 15, which were used in a naive Bayes classifier (R e1071). TCRdb ran its own pipeline on the public reads, namely fastp trimming at Q25 and MiXCR clone calling, and kept in-frame beta chains. For every CDR3 protein sequence, its rows merge into one entry that carries the most common genes and DNA. In this record, the V and J calls reflect TCRdb's handling and not the investigators' own analysis. In this sample the table shows about 350,000 distinct CDR3 sequences, roughly 15% of which occur a single time. 30% to 40% of the sample goes to the ten largest clones.

Study-level results and caveats: Ophthalmopathy was separated from stable hyperthyroidism by a 13 V-J signature model, with over 85% sensitivity and approximately 84% specificity obtained in cross-validation and 80%/75% obtained in testing. Sample size was not statistically predetermined, and blinding of investigators to group allocation was not performed. Most expanded thyroid clonotypes (frequency above 0.001) were also detected in blood, a finding suggesting that blood repertoires may reflect thyroid immune responses. In validation, the model predicted progression to ophthalmopathy with 55% to 71% sensitivity and 72% to 75% specificity, a median of 6.5 months before onset.

From the cysteine through the phenylalanine, the CDR3 covers 15 amino acids. Only the CDR3 part of the read is kept: 45 bases, read in frame from the first base. V loses 7 bases, J loses 2 bases, and the germline ends lie 14 bases apart. This clonotype has ten or more counts. Its cognate antigen has yet to be identified. No per-base quality is available; no much larger clone lies one base away. Ophthalmopathy patients had moderately to severely active disease, with a Clinical Activity Score of 3 or more, a NOSPECS grade of 4 or more, and a disease duration of less than 3 months. Any patient with an uncontrolled infection, another autoimmune disease, pregnancy or lactation was excluded. Diagnoses relied on clinical symptoms, serum thyroxine and TRAb, thyroid ultrasound and orbital computed tomography. PBMCs were separated from approximately 9.9 ml of fresh peripheral blood using Ficoll-Paque density gradient centrifugation. Total RNA was extracted using Trizol reagent, and RNA quality was assessed on an Agilent 2100 Bioanalyzer.

The clonotype comes from a woman aged 40-49 years with Graves' ophthalmopathy. The material sequenced was blood. The chain couples TRBV12-3 or TRBV12-4 to TRBJ2-2, with no reliable assignment of the D segment. The CDR3 amino acid sequence is: CASKPGGSNTGELFF. The sequenced DNA: TGTGCCAGCAAACCAGGTGGCAGTAACACCGGGGAGCTGTTTTTT.